These 10 T cell receptor beta chains were sequenced from one sample in a study of cytomegalovirus exposure and HLA in healthy donors. Vbeta (60) and Jbeta (13) primers were used in the PCR. This table comes from immunoSEQ multiplex PCR, and its TCRdb copy is limited to in-frame clones, with some not included. The data contain 210,000 or so clones, 76% of them singletons. The sample comprised PBMCs. These receptors were collected from a young man in good health and CMV-seronegative.

The chain employs TRBV5-1 and TRBJ2-3; possibly TRBD2 for D (5 bases). V lost 0 bases to trimming and J lost 4 bases, with 9 bases between them. This CDR3 is 14 amino acids long. CDR1 is SGHRS and CDR2 is YFSETQ in the germline V gene. CDR3 residues: CASSLGAEADTQYF. DNA of the CDR3: TGCGCCAGCAGCTTGGGAGCGGAGGCAGATACGCAGTATTTT. Supplemented by reference TRBV5-1 and TRBJ2-3, the full variable domain reads KAGVTQTPRYLIKTRGQQVTLSCSPISGHRSVSWYQQTPGQGLQFLFEYFSETQRNKGNFPGRFSGRQFSNSRSEMNVSTLELGDSALYLCASSLGAEADTQYFGPGTRLTVL.

The V call is TRBV4-2, the J call TRBJ2-4; weak D call: TRBD2 (6 bases). The CDR3 loop spans 19 amino acids. Germline V gene lookup returns CDR1 LGHNA and CDR2 YNFKEQ. Trimming took off 0 bases at V and 2 bases at J, with 20 bases between the two ends. The CDR3 region has the DNA TGTGCCAGCAGCCAAGATCTGGCGGGGTGGGGGGTGACCAAAAACATTCAGTACTTC. Its protein is CASSQDLAGWGVTKNIQYF.

The chain employs TRBV5-1 and TRBJ2-3; tentatively, D is TRBD2 (7 bases). This CDR3 has 16 residues. CDR1 and CDR2 from the germline V gene are SGHRS and YFSETQ. V shed 0 bases and J shed 6 bases, with 17 bases lying between them. This CDR3 reads CASSLEGGGVWDTQYF. CDR3 bases: TGCGCCAGCAGCTTGGAAGGCGGGGGCGTTTGGGATACGCAGTATTTT.

The rearrangement joins TRBV5-1 to TRBJ2-6, with D maybe TRBD1 (6 bases). Between the trimmed V and J ends, which lost 0 bases and 0 bases, there was a span of 13 bases. Germline V CDR1 and CDR2: SGHRS, YFSETQ. The CDR3 is 18 residues long. In DNA, the CDR3 is TGCGCCAGCAGCTTGGGGACAGCCGGCACCTCTGGGGCCAACGTCCTGACTTTC. Translation: CASSLGTAGTSGANVLTF.

In its sample, this clone was seen a few times. The V gene is TRBV18, the J gene TRBJ1-1; no reliable D call. The germline V gene has CDR1 KGHSH and CDR2 LQKENI. V lost 3 bases and J 5 bases, leaving 10 bases between the germline ends. This CDR3 has 13 residues. CDR3 sequence: CASSPPVRTEAFF. CDR3 bases: TGTGCCAGCTCACCCCCTGTGAGAACTGAAGCTTTCTTT.

This chain links TRBV5-1 with TRBJ2-7; 9 positions match TRBD1. The CDR3 is 13 residues long. Germline assignment: CDR1 SGHRS and CDR2 YFSETQ. The J segment lost 7 bases and the V segment lost 4 bases, leaving 6 bases of the junction unmatched. In DNA, the CDR3 is TGCGCCAGCAGCGGCGGACAGGGGCGAGAGCAGTACTTC. It codes for CASSGGQGREQYF.

The CDR3, as DNA: TGCGCCAGCAGCCAAGGGGATAGCGGGATCACCGGGGAGCTGTTTTTT. Amino acids: CASSQGDSGITGELFF. The genes are TRBV4-1 and TRBJ2-2; 8 bases fit TRBD2. In germline, CDR1 is MGHRA, CDR2 YSYEKL. This CDR3 has 16 residues. The V and J ends lost 1 base and 4 bases, in that order; junction bases with no gene match: 5.

CDR3 sequence reads: CAWSVRTGSEKLFF. CDR3 sequence (DNA): TGTGCCTGGAGTGTTAGGACAGGGAGTGAAAAACTGTTTTTT. The chain recombines TRBV30 with TRBJ1-4; 8 nucleotides line up with TRBD1. The V gene's germline CDR1 is GTSNPN and CDR2 SVGIG (reference sequence). This CDR3 has 14 amino acids. With V trimmed by 0 bases and J by 7 bases, 4 bases remained unmatched. The whole variable domain, remainder taken from reference TRBV30 and TRBJ1-4, is SQTIHQWPATLVQPVGSPLSLECTVEGTSNPNLYWYRQAAGRGLQLLFYSVGIGQISSEVPQNLSASRPQDRQFILSSKKLLLSDSGFYLCAWSVRTGSEKLFFGSGTQLSVL.

This clone was seen only a few times. This chain links TRBV7-9 with TRBJ1-2, with 7 bases that match TRBD1. The CDR3 extends over 14 amino acids. V trimming: 5 bases; J trimming: 4 bases; junction bases outside the gene matches: 7. The V gene's germline CDR1 is SEHNR and CDR2 FQNEAQ (reference sequence). This chain's CDR3 is CASSPGGGGYGYTF. In DNA form, the CDR3 reads TGTGCCAGCAGCCCAGGGGGAGGAGGCTATGGCTACACCTTC.

The chain employs TRBV6-4 and TRBJ1-2, with a tentative D call TRBD1 (5 bases). Trimming removed 7 bases from V and 8 bases from J, with 20 bases in between. This CDR3 contains 14 residues. Germline CDR1 and CDR2: MRHNA and SNTAGT. The CDR3 bases are TGTGCCAGCAACGGGGGTTTAAGGGTAAGGGGCTACACCTTC. Translation: CASNGGLRVRGYTF.